These 7 T cell receptor beta chains were all obtained from the same sample, sequenced in a study of T-cell reconstitution after alpha-beta-depleted transplantation in children. A TCRbeta library incorporating unique molecular identifiers was prepared. TCRdb re-derived calls from the PCR reads in MiXCR, one entry per CDR3 protein. The table lists hundreds of thousands of distinct CDR3 sequences, roughly a sixth of them singletons, with around two fifths in the top ten. The sample was PBMCs, mostly from graft donor cells, taken 360 days after TCRalphabeta/CD19-depleted stem cell transplant. Receptor source: a male patient aged 2-9 years who had a stem cell transplant for acute lymphoblastic leukemia, so the T cells may come from the graft donor.

The J gene is TRBJ1-1, the V gene TRBV5-1, with a weak D call TRBD1 (5 bases). CDR1 is SGHRS and CDR2 is YFSETQ in the germline V gene. CDR3 length: 14 amino acids. The germline V and J ends were trimmed by 3 bases and 4 bases, with 13 bases remaining between them. The CDR3 DNA follows: TGCGCCAGCAGCTCAACAGGCCCGGGCACTGAAGCTTTCTTT. It codes for CASSSTGPGTEAFF.

The chain joins TRBV28 to TRBJ2-2; D is undetermined. The CDR3 has 16 amino acids. Germline assignment: CDR1 MDHEN and CDR2 SYDVKM. The V gene lost 6 bases and the J gene lost 3 bases, with 17 bases spanning the gap. CDR3 DNA: TGTGCCAGCAGGAAAAGGCCAATCATCCACACCGGGGAGCTGTTTTTT. Amino acid sequence: CASRKRPIIHTGELFF. The variable domain in full, completed from reference TRBV28 and TRBJ2-2, reads DVKVTQSSRYLVKRTGEKVFLECVQDMDHENMFWYRQDPGLGLRLIYFSYDVKMKEKGDIPEGYSVSREKKERFSLILESASTNQTSMYLCASRKRPIIHTGELFFGEGSRLTVL.

This clonotype was detected ten times or more. This sequence joins TRBV5-1 and TRBJ2-5, with 9 bases fitting TRBD1. The V segment lost 5 bases and the J segment 2 bases; nucleotides outside the gene matches: 7. This CDR3 spans 15 amino acids. Germline V lookup: CDR1 SGHRS, CDR2 YFSETQ. CDR3 in amino acids: CASSQGTGSQETQYF. The CDR3 nucleotides are TGCGCCAGCAGTCAGGGGACAGGGTCTCAAGAGACCCAGTACTTC.

Ten or more counts support this clonotype. The chain joins TRBV2 to TRBJ2-7; 7 nucleotides align to TRBD1. The CDR3 consists of 13 residues. J gave up 7 bases and V 5 bases, and 8 bases lay outside the gene matches. The germline CDR1 and CDR2 sequences are SNHLY and FYNNEI. CDR3 coding DNA: TGTGCCAGCAGTTCCGACAGGGTGGGAGAGCAGTACTTC. Protein: CASSSDRVGEQYF.

This clonotype was counted only a few times. The gene calls are TRBV20-1 and TRBJ1-4; 8 bases map to TRBD1. CDR3 length: 15 residues. Germline-derived CDR1 and CDR2 are DFQATT and SNEGSKA (reference sequence). V shed 6 bases and J 8 bases; nucleotides not matched to a gene: 14. DNA of the CDR3: TGCAGTGCAACATTCGGACAGGGAGAGAGGGAAAAACTGTTTTTT. It yields the protein CSATFGQGEREKLFF.

V and J are TRBV27 and TRBJ2-2; 10 bases are a match to TRBD2. J gave up 3 bases and V 4 bases, and 11 bases lay outside the gene matches. Germline values: CDR1 MNHEY, CDR2 SMNVEV (reference sequence). The CDR3 spans 18 residues. The CDR3 spells CASSSPTSGSLDTGELFF. The CDR3 DNA sequence: TGTGCCAGCAGTTCGCCGACTAGCGGGTCTCTGGACACCGGGGAGCTGTTTTTT.

This clonotype was seen more than once but under ten times. The rearrangement joins TRBV10-3 to TRBJ2-2; possibly TRBD2 for D (6 bases). CDR1 and CDR2 (germline): ENHRY, SYGVKD. Trimming left V 2 bases short and J 0 bases short, with 13 bases between. CDR3 length: 17 residues. The CDR3 region is CAISERGGTANTGELFF. The CDR3, as DNA: TGTGCCATCAGTGAGCGAGGCGGGACGGCGAACACCGGGGAGCTGTTTTTT.